This passage covers 21 T cell receptor beta chains from one sample sequenced in a study of T cell responses to AZD1222 COVID-19 vaccine. Here immunoSEQ multiplex PCR was the method, and the copy in TCRdb shows in-frame clones only, minus some. The table records 130,000 or so clones, approximately 90% of them present only once. Sequenced material: peripheral blood, taken on day 0 of AZD1222 vaccination. The source of these receptors is an adult in good health.

The chain has TRBV7-9 and TRBJ1-2; TRBD1 aligns across 8 bases. The ends lost 5 bases at V and 3 bases at J; junction bases unmatched: 5. The CDR3 covers 14 residues. Looked up from germline, CDR1 is SEHNR and CDR2 is FQNEAQ (reference sequence). The CDR3 region is CASSLSGGDYGYTF. For the CDR3, the DNA is TGTGCCAGCAGCCTCTCAGGGGGCGACTATGGCTACACCTTC.

The CDR3 here is CASSPGSLANQYF. The CDR3 region has the DNA TGTGCCAGCAGCCCCGGGTCGCTAGCAAACCAGTACTTC. The rearrangement joins TRBV5-6 to TRBJ2-5; D is possibly TRBD2 (5 bases). Germline assignment: CDR1 SGHDT and CDR2 YYEEEE. CDR3 length equals 13 residues. Trimming left V 4 bases short and J 10 bases short, with 17 bases between.

The chain combines TRBV10-1 with TRBJ1-1; 9 bases are a match to TRBD1. The CDR3 has 16 amino acids. V shed 5 bases and J 1 base; nucleotides not matched to a gene: 8. Germline-derived CDR1 and CDR2 are WNHNN and SYGVQD (reference sequence). CDR3 DNA sequence: TGCGCCAGCAGTCCCCTTGGGGGACAGGGGAACACTGAAGCTTTCTTT. This translates into CASSPLGGQGNTEAFF.

J is TRBJ1-5 and V is TRBV27; the D is unclear. The CDR3 runs to 12 residues. CDR1 and CDR2 (germline): MNHEY, SMNVEV (reference sequence). V lost 4 bases and J lost 7, with 8 bases in between. The CDR3 sequence is CASSSGGQPQHF. CDR3 nucleotide sequence: TGTGCCAGCAGTTCAGGTGGGCAGCCCCAGCATTTT.

The chain links TRBV2 to TRBJ1-2; 7 bases are a match to TRBD1. Looked up from germline, CDR1 is SNHLY and CDR2 is FYNNEI. Trimming at V came to 1 base and at J to 2 bases, leaving 1 base not matched to a gene. The CDR3 spans 14 residues. The CDR3 is CASSEGQGNYGYTF. CDR3 coding DNA: TGTGCCAGCAGTGAAGGACAGGGAAACTATGGCTACACCTTC.

This chain connects TRBV19 to TRBJ1-2; possibly TRBD1 for D (5 bases). This CDR3 has 14 amino acids. From germline, CDR1 is LNHDA and CDR2 SQIVND (reference sequence). The V and J ends lost 3 bases and 0 bases respectively, with 8 bases between them. DNA for the CDR3: TGTGCCAGTAGTATGGGGCAGGCTAACTATGGCTACACCTTC. It translates to CASSMGQANYGYTF. The full variable domain, rest sourced from reference TRBV19 and TRBJ1-2, is DGGITQSPKYLFRKEGQNVTLSCEQNLNHDAMYWYRQDPGQGLRLIYYSQIVNDFQKGDIAEGYSVSREKKESFPLTVTSAQKNPTAFYLCASSMGQANYGYTFGSGTRLTVV.

This sequence joins TRBV5-8 and TRBJ2-3; 9 bases align to TRBD1. The V gene's germline CDR1 is SGHTS and CDR2 YDEGEE. The trim removed 5 bases at V and 6 bases at J, leaving 13 bases unmatched. This CDR3 region has 16 residues. The chain's CDR3 is CASSLRLGQGKDTQYF. The DNA of the CDR3 is TGTGCCAGCAGTTTGCGTTTAGGACAGGGGAAGGATACGCAGTATTTT.

J is TRBJ2-3 and V is TRBV10-3; the D gene is possibly TRBD2 (6 bases). The germline CDR1 and CDR2 sequences are ENHRY and SYGVKD. V was pared by 4 bases and J by 0 bases, with 11 bases between. This CDR3 region has 15 residues. CDR3 nucleotide sequence: TGTGCCATCAGTGGCGGTAGCGGAAGCACAGATACGCAGTATTTT. Translating gives CAISGGSGSTDTQYF.

The rearrangement joins TRBV24-1 to TRBJ1-4, with D perhaps TRBD1 (5 bases). The V gene's germline CDR1 is KGHDR and CDR2 SFDVKD. V lost 9 bases and J 8 bases, leaving 15 bases between the germline ends. This CDR3 is 13 amino acids long. The CDR3 sequence: CATAQGNGEKLFF. The CDR3 region has the DNA TGTGCCACCGCGCAGGGAAACGGAGAAAAACTGTTTTTT.

The gene calls are TRBV5-4 and TRBJ1-1; 9 nucleotides line up with TRBD1. After removal of 4 bases from V and 0 bases from J, the junction contained 10 bases not matched to a gene. CDR1 is SGHNT and CDR2 is YYREEE in the germline V gene (reference sequence). CDR3 size: 17 residues. This CDR3 reads CASSAPGTGTVNTEAFF. DNA of the CDR3: TGTGCCAGCAGCGCGCCCGGGACAGGGACCGTGAACACTGAAGCTTTCTTT.

The J gene is TRBJ1-1, the V gene TRBV5-5, with a weak D call TRBD1 (5 bases). There are 13 residues in the CDR3. Germline V lookup: CDR1 SGHKS, CDR2 YYEKEE (reference sequence). V was clipped by 4 bases and J by 1 base, with 8 bases between them. CDR3: CASSHQGNTEAFF. CDR3 DNA: TGTGCCAGCAGCCATCAGGGGAACACTGAAGCTTTCTTT. The entire variable domain, with the rest obtained from reference TRBV5-5 and TRBJ1-1, is as follows: DAGVTQSPTHLIKTRGQQVTLRCSPISGHKSVSWYQQVLGQGPQFIFQYYEKEERGRGNFPDRFSARQFPNYSSELNVNALLLGDSALYLCASSHQGNTEAFFGQGTRLTVV.

V is TRBV12-3 or TRBV12-4 and J is TRBJ2-5; 8 bases are shared with TRBD2. V dropped 3 bases and J dropped 5; count of bases not matched to a gene: 2. The CDR3 has 13 amino acids. In DNA, the CDR3 is TGTGCCAGCAGTTTGGGACTAGTCGAGACCCAGTACTTC. This sequence encodes CASSLGLVETQYF.

Concerning this clone itself: The sample holds other DNA sequences that translate to the same CDR3. This chain joins TRBV30 and TRBJ1-5; D is possibly TRBD1 (5 bases). The V end lost 0 bases, the J end lost 5 bases, and 8 bases lay between the germline ends. Germline V CDR1 and CDR2: GTSNPN, SVGIG (reference sequence). The CDR3 length is 13 residues. This CDR3 is CAWSVQGDQPQHF. In nucleotides, the CDR3 is TGTGCCTGGAGTGTCCAGGGCGATCAGCCCCAGCATTTT. Drawing the rest from reference TRBV30 and TRBJ1-5, the complete variable domain is SQTIHQWPATLVQPVGSPLSLECTVEGTSNPNLYWYRQAAGRGLQLLFYSVGIGQISSEVPQNLSASRPQDRQFILSSKKLLLSDSGFYLCAWSVQGDQPQHFGDGTRLSIL.

The chain uses TRBV5-1 and TRBJ2-1, with 8 bases matching TRBD2. Losses at the gene ends were 0 bases for V and 4 bases for J; bases not matched to a gene: 3. Germline V CDR1 and CDR2: SGHRS, YFSETQ. The CDR3 covers 15 residues. CDR3 bases: TGCGCCAGCAGCTTGGCTTCTAGCGGGTACAATGAGCAGTTCTTC. It encodes CASSLASSGYNEQFF. The entire variable domain, with the rest obtained from reference TRBV5-1 and TRBJ2-1, is as follows: KAGVTQTPRYLIKTRGQQVTLSCSPISGHRSVSWYQQTPGQGLQFLFEYFSETQRNKGNFPGRFSGRQFSNSRSEMNVSTLELGDSALYLCASSLASSGYNEQFFGPGTRLTVL.

The chain couples TRBV6-6 to TRBJ1-5, with D unclear. The V end was cut by 9 bases, the J end by 0 bases, with 6 bases between. CDR3 size: 12 residues. The germline CDR1 and CDR2 sequences are MNHNY and SVGAGI (reference sequence). CDR3 sequence reads: CASTHSNQPQHF. The CDR3 nucleotides read TGTGCCAGTACACATAGCAATCAGCCCCAGCATTTT.

The chain combines TRBV18 with TRBJ1-1, with unresolved D. The length of the CDR3 is 16 residues. Trimming took 3 bases from V and 5 from J, leaving 19 bases between them. The germline CDR1 and CDR2 sequences are KGHSH and LQKENI. The CDR3 is CASSPLETGAGTEAFF. CDR3 nucleotide sequence: TGTGCCAGCTCACCGCTAGAAACGGGCGCCGGGACTGAAGCTTTCTTT. Looking up the rest from reference TRBV18 and TRBJ1-1 gives the full variable domain: NAGVMQNPRHLVRRRGQEARLRCSPMKGHSHVYWYRQLPEEGLKFMVYLQKENIIDESGMPKERFSAEFPKEGPSILRIQQVVRGDSAAYFCASSPLETGAGTEAFFGQGTRLTVV.

The chain joins TRBV11-2 to TRBJ2-1; 11 bases fit TRBD2. V lost 3 bases, J lost 5 bases, and 9 bases stayed unmatched. Germline V CDR1 and CDR2: SGHAT, FQNNGV. CDR3 length: 17 residues. The CDR3 loop is CASSFGFSGGANNEQFF. In DNA form, the CDR3 reads TGTGCCAGCAGCTTCGGATTTAGCGGGGGGGCGAACAATGAGCAGTTCTTC.

The chain is built from TRBV4-1 and TRBJ2-3; 8 bases line up with TRBD2. The germline CDR1 and CDR2 sequences are MGHRA and YSYEKL. The CDR3 consists of 16 residues. V trimming: 1 base; J trimming: 2 bases; junction bases outside the gene matches: 5. The CDR3 reads CASSQVGGGSTDTQYF. CDR3 bases: TGCGCCAGCAGCCAAGTGGGCGGGGGGTCCACAGATACGCAGTATTTT.

This clone was seen only a few times. The chain is built from TRBV10-3 and TRBJ1-6, with TRBD1 as a possible D gene (5 bases). The CDR3 runs 13 residues. Germline V gene data show CDR1 as ENHRY and CDR2 as SYGVKD. Between the trimmed V and J ends, which lost 4 bases and 8 bases, there was a span of 9 bases. The CDR3 nucleotides read TGTGCCATCAGTGTTCAGGGAGATTCACCCCTCCACTTT. Amino acid sequence: CAISVQGDSPLHF.

This chain uses TRBV24-1 with TRBJ1-5; a possible D gene is TRBD1 (6 bases). V was cut by 9 bases and J by 6 bases, with 17 bases left in between. CDR1 KGHDR and CDR2 SFDVKD come from the germline V gene. The CDR3 sequence is 14 residues long. The CDR3 sequence: CATANRGACQPQHF. The CDR3 DNA follows: TGTGCCACCGCCAATCGGGGGGCTTGTCAGCCCCAGCATTTT.

The V call is TRBV29-1, the J call TRBJ2-1; D unresolved. Per germline, CDR1 SQVTM and CDR2 ANQGSEA. CDR3 length equals 12 residues. Trimming cost V 4 bases and J 9 bases, with 13 bases left between them. For the CDR3, the DNA is TGCAGCGTTGGGTCCGGTTTGGGTGAGCAGTTCTTC. It is translated as CSVGSGLGEQFF.